The 2 T cell receptor beta chains reported below all come from one sample, sequenced in a study of blood T cell repertoires in COVID-19. The data were produced by immunoSEQ multiplex PCR, yet TCRdb's version contains in-frame clones alone and is incomplete. Among some 300,000 clones listed, approximately 89% were seen once. The sample taken for sequencing was PBMCs or T cells enriched from blood (not recorded which). These receptors all stem from a woman aged 50 to 60 who had been exposed to COVID-19.

This clone was detected once. This rearrangement joins TRBV6-5 to TRBJ2-3, with 8 positions matching TRBD2. The germline V gene has CDR1 MNHEY and CDR2 SVGAGI. Trimming took 4 bases from V and 0 from J; bases not matched to a gene: 6. There are 16 residues in the CDR3. The CDR3 reads CASSLSGGTSTDTQYF. The CDR3 DNA reads as TGTGCCAGCAGTTTAAGCGGGGGAACTAGCACAGATACGCAGTATTTT.

The chain is built from TRBV10-1 and TRBJ2-3; 13 nucleotides align to TRBD2. The CDR3 runs to 23 residues. In germline, CDR1 is WNHNN, CDR2 SYGVQD (reference sequence). V lost 2 bases, J lost 1 base, and 21 bases stayed unmatched. The CDR3: CASSEGKEGPRLAGGYCTDTQYF. CDR3 DNA: TGCGCCAGCAGTGAGGGTAAGGAAGGGCCACGACTAGCGGGGGGATATTGCACAGATACGCAGTATTTT.